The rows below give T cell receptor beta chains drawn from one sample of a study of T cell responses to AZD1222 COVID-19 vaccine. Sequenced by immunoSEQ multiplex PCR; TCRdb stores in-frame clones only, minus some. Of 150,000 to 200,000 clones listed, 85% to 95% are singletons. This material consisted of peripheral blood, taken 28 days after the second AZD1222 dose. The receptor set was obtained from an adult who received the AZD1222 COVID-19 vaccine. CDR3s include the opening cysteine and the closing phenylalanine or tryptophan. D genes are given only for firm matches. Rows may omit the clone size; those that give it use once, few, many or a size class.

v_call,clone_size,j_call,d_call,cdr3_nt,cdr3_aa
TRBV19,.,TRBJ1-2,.,TGTGCCAGTAGTGTATCAGAGTTGGGTGGCTACACCTTC,CASSVSELGGYTF
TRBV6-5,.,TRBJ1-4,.,TGTGCCAGCAGTTACTCGGCGGGGGGGTACGGTGAAAAACTGTTTTTT,CASSYSAGGYGEKLFF
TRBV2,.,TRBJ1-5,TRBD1,TGTGCCAGCAGCAAAAGGATCGGACAGGGGTTATTTCAGCCCCAGCATTTT,CASSKRIGQGLFQPQHF
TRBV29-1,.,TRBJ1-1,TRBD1,TGCAGCGTTGCGGGACAGGGGCTCTCGAACACTGAAGCTTTCTTT,CSVAGQGLSNTEAFF
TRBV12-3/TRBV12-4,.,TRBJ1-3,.,TGTGCCAGCAGTTCCCTAGGAAACACCATATATTTT,CASSSLGNTIYF
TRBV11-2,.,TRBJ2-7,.,TGTGCCAGCAGCCGGGAAGTGGTGCAGTACTTC,CASSREVVQYF
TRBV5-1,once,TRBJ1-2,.,TGCGCCAGCAGCCAACGTACAGGCCCCGCAGCTGGTGGCTACACCTTC,CASSQRTGPAAGGYTF
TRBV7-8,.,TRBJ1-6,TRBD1,TGTGCCAGCAGCCGAGGGGACAGAATCAATTCACCCCTCCACTTT,CASSRGDRINSPLHF
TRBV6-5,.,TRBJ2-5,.,TGTGCCAGCAGTTCGCAGGGAGGGACCCAGTACTTC,CASSSQGGTQYF
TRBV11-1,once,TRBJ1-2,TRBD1,TGTGCCAGCAGCCGGGACAGGGCCACCTATGGCTACACCTTC,CASSRDRATYGYTF
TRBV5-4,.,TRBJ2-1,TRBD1,TGTGCCAGCAGCGTCCCGGGACAGGCCCCCAATGAGCAGTTCTTC,CASSVPGQAPNEQFF
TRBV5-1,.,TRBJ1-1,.,TGCGCCAGCAGCCCGCTGAGGGGTGACACTGAAGCTTTCTTT,CASSPLRGDTEAFF
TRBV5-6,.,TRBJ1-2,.,TGTGCCAGCAGCTTCCTACAGGGAAACCGGTATGGCTACACCTTC,CASSFLQGNRYGYTF
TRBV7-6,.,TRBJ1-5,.,TGTGCCAGCAGCTTACGGGGAGGCAATCAGCCCCAGCATTTT,CASSLRGGNQPQHF
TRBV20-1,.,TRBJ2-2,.,TGCAGTGCTAGTAGGTGGGGCGCTAACACCGGGGAGCTGTTTTTT,CSASRWGANTGELFF
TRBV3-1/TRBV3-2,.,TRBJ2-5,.,TGTGCCAGCAGCCTCCCCTTTATGGCCCAGTGGTACTTC,CASSLPFMAQWYF
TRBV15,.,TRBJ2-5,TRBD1,TGTGCCACCAGCAGGGACAGGAGCTCGGTTGAGACCCAGTACTTC,CATSRDRSSVETQYF
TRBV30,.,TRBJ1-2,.,TGTGCCTGGAGAGGCGCCGGGGCTACTAACTATGGCTACACCTTC,CAWRGAGATNYGYTF